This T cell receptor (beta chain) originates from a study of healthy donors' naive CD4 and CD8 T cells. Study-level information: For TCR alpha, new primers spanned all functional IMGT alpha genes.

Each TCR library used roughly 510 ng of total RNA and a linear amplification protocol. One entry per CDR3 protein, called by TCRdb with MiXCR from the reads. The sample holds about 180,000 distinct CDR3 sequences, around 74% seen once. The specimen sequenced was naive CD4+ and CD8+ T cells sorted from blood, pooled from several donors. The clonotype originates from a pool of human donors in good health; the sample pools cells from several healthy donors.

As DNA, the CDR3 is TGCAGCGCCCGACAGGAAGCCTCTGGGGCCAACGTCCTGACTTTC. Translated: CSARQEASGANVLTF. The V call is TRBV29-1, the J call TRBJ2-6; D might be TRBD1 (6 bases). The CDR3 length is 15 residues. Germline CDR1 is SQVTM and CDR2 is ANQGSEA. V lost 7 bases to trimming and J lost 0 bases, with 13 bases between them.